The clone carrying this T cell receptor beta chain was counted ten times or more. Its cognate antigen is unknown. The CDR3 is 17 residues long. V lost 3 bases and J 7 bases, leaving 22 bases between the germline ends. Per germline, CDR1 KGHDR and CDR2 SFDVKD. TCRdb processed the 5' RACE reads anew with MiXCR; each CDR3 protein has one entry. In the table there are more than 75,000 distinct CDR3 sequences, about 5.2% of which are singletons. This sample stems from a study of neurological immune-mediated disorders. Regarding the study as a whole: There was no association between the multiple sclerosis repertoire cluster and any clinical or MRI feature.

The TCR was taken from a woman in her twenties or thirties with multiple sclerosis. This chain connects TRBV24-1 to TRBJ2-3; maybe TRBD2 (7 bases). Sequenced sample: PBMCs. For the CDR3, the DNA is TGTGCCACCAGTGATACCCGGGGGGCCGACACATTGAATACGCAGTATTTT. Encoded protein: CATSDTRGADTLNTQYF.